Given below is one T cell receptor beta chain in context. The protocol was immunoSEQ multiplex PCR, while the TCRdb copy is restricted to in-frame clones and leaves out a portion. The sample lists some 35,000 clones; under 85% were seen once. This sample is part of a study of OX40 agonist ivuxolimab in advanced cancers. V shed 5 bases and J 4 bases; nucleotides not matched to a gene: 16. Germline CDR1 and CDR2: MDHEN and SYDVKM. This CDR3 contains 18 residues. The J gene is TRBJ1-4, the V gene TRBV28; TRBD1 matches at 7 bases. This sequence was found in an adult with an advanced solid tumor such as melanoma, head and neck, liver or kidney cancer. The material was CD4+ or CD8+ T cells sorted from blood, obtained in a trial of the OX40 agonist ivuxolimab. CDR3 in DNA: TGTGCCAGCAGTATTCGGGACAGACTTCTTACCTTTAATGAAAAACTGTTTTTT. This sequence encodes CASSIRDRLLTFNEKLFF.